Below are 8 T cell receptor beta chains sequenced from a single sample in a study of vaccination and CD4 T cells after COVID-19. An Oncomine TCR Beta short-read assay was used to sequence the DNA from cultured CD4+ T cells. In TCRdb, the PCR reads were re-called with MiXCR into one record per CDR3 protein. The table includes 20,000 or so distinct CDR3 sequences, around 50% detected once. Their target antigens are unknown. Stated treatment: approximately 9-day PBMC culture with coronavirus spike peptide pools or control peptides (ViraFEST assay). Sequencing was performed on CD4+ T cells from blood, cultured in vitro. Source of these receptors: a human donor who had recovered from COVID-19.

V and J are TRBV19 and TRBJ1-5; the D gene is possibly TRBD1 (5 bases). Germline V gene data show CDR1 as LNHDA and CDR2 as SQIVND (reference sequence). V lost 1 base and J 1 base, leaving 5 bases between the germline ends. The CDR3 length is 14 residues. The CDR3 bases are TGTGCCAGTAGTATAGGGGACAGCAATCAGCCCCAGCATTTT. Its translation: CASSIGDSNQPQHF. The full variable domain, completed using reference TRBV19 and TRBJ1-5, is DGGITQSPKYLFRKEGQNVTLSCEQNLNHDAMYWYRQDPGQGLRLIYYSQIVNDFQKGDIAEGYSVSREKKESFPLTVTSAQKNPTAFYLCASSIGDSNQPQHFGDGTRLSIL.

The chain employs TRBV7-8 and TRBJ1-1; D not resolved. The germline gives CDR1 SGHVS, CDR2 FQNEAQ. Trimming stripped 1 base from V and 5 bases from J, with 11 bases between. This CDR3 contains 14 residues. DNA for the CDR3: TGTGCCAGCAGCTTAGTGCAGGTGGGGACTGAAGCTTTCTTT. This gives the protein CASSLVQVGTEAFF.

The rearrangement links TRBV18 to TRBJ1-1; TRBD1 matches at 7 bases. Losses at the gene ends were 5 bases for V and 1 base for J; bases not matched to a gene: 1. The germline gives CDR1 KGHSH, CDR2 LQKENI. The CDR3 runs 13 residues. The CDR3 DNA follows: TGTGCCAGCTCAGGGGACAGGAACACTGAAGCTTTCTTT. Its translation is CASSGDRNTEAFF.

This clonotype was detected only a few times. V and J are TRBV27 and TRBJ1-3, with D possibly being TRBD1 (5 bases). In germline, CDR1 is MNHEY, CDR2 SMNVEV (reference sequence). V was pared by 6 bases and J by 8 bases, with 17 bases between. The CDR3 runs to 14 residues. The CDR3 is CASSPNGREDTIYF. The DNA of the CDR3 is TGTGCCAGCAGCCCGAATGGCAGGGAGGACACCATATATTTT.

The table lists this clonotype with a few counts. V gene TRBV7-9 combines with J gene TRBJ2-1; unclear D gene. CDR3 length: 16 residues. The germline V gene encodes CDR1 SEHNR and CDR2 FQNEAQ (reference sequence). Deletions cut 2 bases from V and 6 bases from J, with 17 bases between. CDR3 loop: CASSLPLSRGVNEQFF. In DNA form, the CDR3 reads TGTGCCAGCAGCTTACCACTGAGCCGTGGGGTCAATGAGCAGTTCTTC.

This sequence joins TRBV29-1 and TRBJ2-3; 8 positions match TRBD1. The CDR3 consists of 12 residues. The V segment lost 7 bases and the J segment 6 bases; nucleotides outside the gene matches: 6. Per the germline V gene, CDR1 is SQVTM and CDR2 is ANQGSEA. CDR3: CSARTGTDTQYF. The CDR3 coding sequence is TGCAGCGCCAGGACAGGGACGGATACGCAGTATTTT.

This chain links TRBV10-3 with TRBJ2-5, with no clear D. The CDR3 covers 15 residues. The germline V gene encodes CDR1 ENHRY and CDR2 SYGVKD. The V and J ends lost 3 bases and 3 bases respectively, with 14 bases between them. This CDR3 is CAISDDAPGEETQYF. The CDR3 DNA sequence: TGTGCCATCAGTGACGACGCCCCAGGCGAAGAGACCCAGTACTTC.

This clonotype has more than one count but fewer than ten. J is TRBJ2-2 and V is TRBV19, with D unclear. This CDR3 is built from 16 residues. Germline V gives CDR1 LNHDA, CDR2 SQIVND (reference sequence). V shed 7 bases and J shed 0 bases, with 15 bases lying between them. CDR3 in amino acids: CASTVVSFANTGELFF. The CDR3 nucleotides are TGTGCCAGTACCGTGGTCAGCTTCGCGAACACCGGGGAGCTGTTTTTT. The variable domain in full, with the rest retrieved from reference TRBV19 and TRBJ2-2, is DGGITQSPKYLFRKEGQNVTLSCEQNLNHDAMYWYRQDPGQGLRLIYYSQIVNDFQKGDIAEGYSVSREKKESFPLTVTSAQKNPTAFYLCASTVVSFANTGELFFGEGSRLTVL.